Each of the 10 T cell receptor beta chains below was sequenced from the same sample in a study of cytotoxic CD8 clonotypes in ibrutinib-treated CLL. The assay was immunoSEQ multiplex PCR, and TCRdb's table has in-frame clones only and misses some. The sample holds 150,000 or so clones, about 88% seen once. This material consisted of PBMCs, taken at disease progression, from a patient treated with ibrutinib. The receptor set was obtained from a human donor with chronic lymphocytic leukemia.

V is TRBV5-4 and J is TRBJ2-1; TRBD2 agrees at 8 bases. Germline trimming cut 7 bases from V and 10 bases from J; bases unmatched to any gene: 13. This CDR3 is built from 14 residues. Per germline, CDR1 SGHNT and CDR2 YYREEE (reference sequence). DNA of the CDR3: TGTGCCAGCCGAGACCGCGGACTAGCAGGGGAGCAGTTCTTC. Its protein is CASRDRGLAGEQFF.

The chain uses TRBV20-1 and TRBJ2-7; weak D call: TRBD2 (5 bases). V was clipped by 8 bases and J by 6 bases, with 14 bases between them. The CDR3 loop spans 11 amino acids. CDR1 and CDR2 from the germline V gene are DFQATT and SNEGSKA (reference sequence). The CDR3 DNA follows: TGCAGTCCAAGGACGGGGATCGAGCAGTACTTC. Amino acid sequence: CSPRTGIEQYF.

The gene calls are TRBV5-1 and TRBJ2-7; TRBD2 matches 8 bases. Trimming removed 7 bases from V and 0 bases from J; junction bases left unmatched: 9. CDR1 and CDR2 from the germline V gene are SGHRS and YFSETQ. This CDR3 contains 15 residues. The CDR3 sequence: CASSTAGGVSYEQYF. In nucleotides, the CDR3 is TGCGCCAGCTCAACGGCCGGGGGGGTCTCCTACGAGCAGTACTTC.

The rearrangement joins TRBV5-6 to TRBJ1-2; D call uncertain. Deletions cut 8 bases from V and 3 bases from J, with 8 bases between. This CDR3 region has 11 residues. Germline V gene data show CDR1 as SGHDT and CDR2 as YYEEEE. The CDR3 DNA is TGTGCCAGTTTCTCGGACTATGGCTACACCTTC. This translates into CASFSDYGYTF.

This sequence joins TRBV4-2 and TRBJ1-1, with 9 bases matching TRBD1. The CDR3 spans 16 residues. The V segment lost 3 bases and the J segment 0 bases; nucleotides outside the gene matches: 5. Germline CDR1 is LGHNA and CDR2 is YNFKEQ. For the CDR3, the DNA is TGTGCCAGCAGCCAGGACAGGGGTCGCATGAACACTGAAGCTTTCTTT. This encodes CASSQDRGRMNTEAFF.

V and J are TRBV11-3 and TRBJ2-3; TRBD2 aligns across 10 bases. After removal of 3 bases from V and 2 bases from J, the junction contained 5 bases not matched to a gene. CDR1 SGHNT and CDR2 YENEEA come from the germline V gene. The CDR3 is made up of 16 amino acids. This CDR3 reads CASSFGLAGVTDTQYF. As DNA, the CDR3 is TGTGCCAGCAGCTTTGGGCTAGCGGGAGTCACAGATACGCAGTATTTT.

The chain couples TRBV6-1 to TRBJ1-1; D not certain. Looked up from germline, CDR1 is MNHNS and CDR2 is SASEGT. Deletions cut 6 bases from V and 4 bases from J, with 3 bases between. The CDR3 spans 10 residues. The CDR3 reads CASRSTEAFF. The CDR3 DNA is TGTGCCAGCAGGAGCACTGAAGCTTTCTTT.

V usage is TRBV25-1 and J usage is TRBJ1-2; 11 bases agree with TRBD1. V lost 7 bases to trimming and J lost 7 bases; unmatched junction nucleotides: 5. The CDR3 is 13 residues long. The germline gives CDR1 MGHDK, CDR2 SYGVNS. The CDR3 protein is CASMDRGRIGYTF. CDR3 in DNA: TGTGCCAGCATGGACAGGGGGCGAATTGGCTACACCTTC.

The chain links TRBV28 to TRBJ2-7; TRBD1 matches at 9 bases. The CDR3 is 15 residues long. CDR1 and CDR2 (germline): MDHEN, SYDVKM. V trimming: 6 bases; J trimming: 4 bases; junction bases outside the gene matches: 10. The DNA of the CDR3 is TGTGCCAGCAGAAATCCGGGACAGGGTGGTTACGAGCAGTACTTC. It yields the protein CASRNPGQGGYEQYF.

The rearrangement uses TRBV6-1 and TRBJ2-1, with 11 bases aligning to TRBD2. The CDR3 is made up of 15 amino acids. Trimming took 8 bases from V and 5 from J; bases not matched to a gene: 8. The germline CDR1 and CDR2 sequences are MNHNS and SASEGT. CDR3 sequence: CASRGRLAGHNEQFF. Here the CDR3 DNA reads TGTGCCAGCCGGGGGAGACTAGCGGGGCACAATGAGCAGTTCTTC.